What follows describes a single TCR beta chain. Its antigen is still unknown. Donors were Caucasian adults residing in Nashville, Tennessee, USA. This entry belongs to a study of shared clonotypes between healthy human individuals. Study-wide context: Three plates were used per donor for CD4 naive, three for CD4 memory, two for CD8 naive and one for CD8 memory.

Trimming removed 4 bases from V and 1 base from J, with 13 bases in between. Germline V gene sequence: CDR1 MDHEN, CDR2 SYDVKM. CDR3 size: 15 residues. TCRdb's copy holds only in-frame clones and misses some; the assay was immunoSEQ multiplex PCR. The table shows about 2.3 million clones, with approximately 93% occurring only once. Findings of the study overall: Larger estimated richness was generally seen in naive subsets than in memory subsets. Several donors shared approximately 5% of their naive CD4 clonotypes.

The chain joins TRBV28 to TRBJ2-5; D is undetermined. The TCR was taken from a man in his late teens or twenties in good health. Some clones in this sample may be carry-over from other donors' samples. The sequenced material came from naive CD4+ T cells from PBMCs. Stated subset: CD45RA+ positively selected. CDR3 in DNA: TGTGCCAGCAGTTCGCAAACCCCCAGCCAAGAGACCCAGTACTTC. Its translation is CASSSQTPSQETQYF.